Included here is one T cell receptor (beta chain) sequence, with context. This clonotype has ten or more counts. Its antigen target is currently unknown. One base away there is no much larger clone; base qualities are not given. Via the germline V gene (reference sequence), CDR1 is SGHKS and CDR2 YYEKEE. Taken from cysteine to phenylalanine, the CDR3 has 15 residues. Of the read, only the CDR3 DNA is kept; its 45 bases are in frame from base 1. Between the V and J ends, shortened by 3 bases and 2 bases respectively, the junction contains 13 bases. These data come from a study of T cell repertoires in cytomegalovirus infection (dated by TCRdb to about 2019). Some background on the complete study: The HLA type of each donor mattered for the analysis, because public TCR beta signatures pointed to carriage of CMV infection along with the matching HLA type. The paper as a whole reports these results and caveats: The ex vivo response was dominated by HLA-C-restricted CMV-specific TCR beta clonotypes, which also provided the single most frequent clonotype in two of eight donors. In both this cohort and an independent roughly 350-donor cohort, the cumulative frequency of public TCR beta family members distinguished carriers of CMV infection plus the relevant HLA type.

Sequencing instrument: Illumina HiSeq 1500. TCRdb passed the public sequencing reads through fastp at Q25 and MiXCR, retaining productive beta sequences. When rows share a CDR3 protein, they turn into one entry using the most common DNA and genes. The sample records about 460,000 distinct CDR3 sequences, about 10% of which are singletons. About 9.4% of the sample is taken by the ten largest. Here the chain combines TRBV5-5 and TRBJ2-3; the D gene may be TRBD1 or TRBD2, since each aligns over 6 bases. The sequenced sample was PBMCs. The receptor's source is a human donor in good health (CMV status not recorded). Some clones in this sample may be carry-over from other donors' samples. The bases read TGTGCCAGCAGCTATGCGGGACAACACACAGATACGCAGTATTTT. It translates as CASSYAGQHTDTQYF.